This TCR beta chain was identified in a study of naive CD8 T cells in extremely preterm neonates. General study points: Preterm infants showed shorter CDR3s, fewer N additions and less trimming than older groups.

About this clone: Its antigen is not known.

Elective cesarean births at roughly 37-43 weeks, without labor or membrane rupture, supplied the cord blood. The sample holds sorted live naive CD8+ CD45RA+CCR7+ T cells. Sorted naive CD8+ T cell numbers ranged ~19,000 to ~110,000. V lost 2 bases and J lost 9; bases outside the gene matches: 3. Per germline, CDR1 SGHVS and CDR2 FNYEAQ. This CDR3 is built from 14 residues. Method: immunoSEQ multiplex PCR; TCRdb's copy keeps in-frame clones and lacks some. The profile covers about 7,300 clones, with approximately 90% appearing a single time and 0.47% taken by the ten largest. The chain has TRBV7-6 and TRBJ2-1; TRBD1 matches at 11 bases. The sample was naive CD8+ T cells from cord blood. This TCR was sampled from a newborn in good health. The CDR3 bases are TGTGCCAGCAGCTTACGGACAGGGGGCAGTGAGCAGTTCTTC. This encodes CASSLRTGGSEQFF.